The 21 T cell receptor beta chains reported below all come from one sample, sequenced in a study of blood T cell repertoires in COVID-19. Using immunoSEQ multiplex PCR, the repertoire was profiled, and TCRdb retains in-frame clones only, with some absent. The sample gives 150,000 to 200,000 clones, 85% to 90% of which show up once; roughly 0.56% is in the top ten. Sequencing used peripheral blood. These receptors were obtained from a man aged 50 or older with acute or convalescent COVID-19.

On this clone: The same CDR3 also results from other DNA sequences found in this sample. V and J are TRBV19 and TRBJ1-5; D gene uncertain. Between the trimmed V and J ends, which lost 6 bases and 2 bases, there was a span of 8 bases. CDR1 and CDR2 from the germline V gene are LNHDA and SQIVND (reference sequence). The CDR3 has 13 residues. CDR3 amino acids: CASSRGGNQPQHF. The CDR3 DNA is TGTGCCAGTAGCCGGGGTGGCAATCAGCCCCAGCATTTT.

The chain combines TRBV7-8 with TRBJ2-7, with D maybe TRBD1 (7 bases). The CDR3 covers 14 residues. The V and J ends lost 1 base and 7 bases respectively, with 14 bases between them. The germline CDR1 and CDR2 sequences are SGHVS and FQNEAQ. The CDR3 bases are TGTGCCAGCAGCTTAGAGGGGGCGGCGGGGGAGCAGTACGTC. It specifies CASSLEGAAGEQYV.

The chain employs TRBV10-3 and TRBJ2-3; D unclear. The V end lost 4 bases, the J end lost 2 bases, and 4 bases lay between the germline ends. The CDR3 is 12 residues long. The germline V gene encodes CDR1 ENHRY and CDR2 SYGVKD. Here the CDR3 reads CAISGHTDTQYF. The CDR3 coding sequence is TGTGCCATCAGTGGTCACACAGATACGCAGTATTTT.

The V gene is TRBV3-1 (or the pseudogene TRBV3-2), the J gene TRBJ1-5; no clear D gene. Germline CDR1 reads LGHDT; CDR2 reads YNNKEL (reference sequence). V was shortened by 1 base and J by 7 bases, with 14 bases between the two germline ends. CDR3 size: 15 residues. The CDR3 DNA follows: TGTGCCAGCAGCCAAGGCCCCTTACTAGGGCAGCCCCAGCATTTT. Translated: CASSQGPLLGQPQHF.

The chain uses TRBV28 and TRBJ2-1; maybe TRBD2 (6 bases). Germline V gene lookup returns CDR1 MDHEN and CDR2 SYDVKM. The CDR3 contains 13 residues. The ends were cut back, 3 bases at V and 9 bases at J, with 12 bases in the middle. CDR3 DNA sequence: TGTGCCAGCAGTTTGAGGAGGGGCGGTGAGCAGTTCTTC. It is translated as CASSLRRGGEQFF.

V usage is TRBV19 and J usage is TRBJ1-5, with 8 bases matching TRBD1. The CDR3 runs 14 residues. Germline-derived CDR1 and CDR2 are LNHDA and SQIVND (reference sequence). V lost 10 bases, J lost 1 base, and 6 bases stayed unmatched. Here the CDR3 DNA reads TGTGCCACCAGGACAGGGAAGAGCAATCAGCCCCAGCATTTT. Residues: CATRTGKSNQPQHF.

The chain has TRBV2 and TRBJ1-2, with a tentative D call TRBD1 (5 bases). The CDR3 is 15 residues long. From germline, CDR1 is SNHLY and CDR2 FYNNEI. The V end was cut by 2 bases, the J end by 5 bases, with 15 bases between. CDR3 region: CASSEKAGYGYGYTF. CDR3 in DNA: TGTGCCAGCAGTGAAAAGGCAGGGTACGGATATGGCTACACCTTC. Combining the CDR3 with reference TRBV2 and TRBJ1-2 gives the whole variable domain EPEVTQTPSHQVTQMGQEVILRCVPISNHLYFYWYRQILGQKVEFLVSFYNNEISEKSEIFDDQFSVERPDGSNFTLKIRSTKLEDSAMYFCASSEKAGYGYGYTFGSGTRLTVV.

The rearrangement links TRBV6-5 to TRBJ1-6; the match to TRBD1 covers 7 bases. Germline CDR1 MNHEY, CDR2 SVGAGI. V was pared by 10 bases and J by 7 bases, with 10 bases of the junction left unmatched. The CDR3 consists of 14 residues. The chain's CDR3 is CAIPGAGGNSPLHF. The CDR3 DNA is TGTGCCATCCCGGGGGCAGGGGGGAATTCACCCCTCCACTTT.

The chain is built from TRBV6-6 and TRBJ2-3; 7 bases match TRBD1. V lost 7 bases, J lost 4 bases, and 2 bases stayed unmatched. In germline, CDR1 is MNHNY, CDR2 SVGAGI (reference sequence). The CDR3 contains 12 residues. The CDR3 DNA sequence: TGTGCCAGCACGACAGGGTCAGATACGCAGTATTTT. The encoded protein is CASTTGSDTQYF.

This chain uses TRBV6-4 with TRBJ2-1; no clear D. The germline V gene encodes CDR1 MRHNA and CDR2 SNTAGT. Trimming took off 4 bases at V and 0 bases at J, with 10 bases between the two ends. The CDR3 is 15 residues long. In DNA, the CDR3 is TGTGCCAGCAGTGTTGAACTGAGCTCCTACAATGAGCAGTTCTTC. The encoded protein is CASSVELSSYNEQFF.

The V and J genes are TRBV5-4 and TRBJ1-1; D gene uncertain. This CDR3 has 14 residues. Germline loops: CDR1 SGHNT, CDR2 YYREEE (reference sequence). Between the trimmed V and J ends, which lost 0 bases and 1 base, there was a span of 7 bases. CDR3 residues: CASSLVGRNTEAFF. CDR3 coding DNA: TGTGCCAGCAGCTTGGTGGGCAGGAACACTGAAGCTTTCTTT. The complete variable domain, with remaining parts taken from reference TRBV5-4 and TRBJ1-1, reads ETGVTQSPTHLIKTRGQQVTLRCSSQSGHNTVSWYQQALGQGPQFIFQYYREEENGRGNFPPRFSGLQFPNYSSELNVNALELDDSALYLCASSLVGRNTEAFFGQGTRLTVV.

The chain is built from TRBV27 and TRBJ2-7, with 8 bases that match TRBD1. This CDR3 has 17 residues. Germline CDR1 and CDR2: MNHEY and SMNVEV (reference sequence). V gave up 1 base and J gave up 0 bases; unmatched junction bases: 8. The CDR3 nucleotides read TGTGCCAGCAGTTTATGGGGGACAGGCCATATCTCCTACGAGCAGTACTTC. Its translation is CASSLWGTGHISYEQYF.

The rearrangement uses TRBV7-9 and TRBJ2-5, with 12 nucleotides matching TRBD2. CDR1 is SEHNR and CDR2 is FQNEAQ in the germline V gene (reference sequence). V gave up 1 base and J gave up 4 bases; unmatched junction bases: 7. This CDR3 region has 17 residues. This chain's CDR3 is CASSLGTSGTGGETQYF. In DNA, the CDR3 is TGTGCCAGCAGCTTAGGGACTAGCGGGACCGGGGGAGAGACCCAGTACTTC.

The chain has TRBV12-3 or TRBV12-4 and TRBJ1-5; a weak D match, TRBD1 (6 bases). V was shortened by 6 bases and J by 5 bases, with 11 bases between the two germline ends. The CDR3 runs to 13 residues. The CDR3 is CASSPDRYQPQHF. DNA of the CDR3: TGTGCCAGCAGCCCTGACAGGTATCAGCCCCAGCATTTT.

The V call is TRBV9, the J call TRBJ1-4, with 11 bases fitting TRBD1. Germline trimming cut 4 bases from V and 8 bases from J; bases unmatched to any gene: 4. Germline loops: CDR1 SGDLS, CDR2 YYNGEE. This CDR3 is built from 14 residues. The CDR3 coding sequence is TGTGCCAGCAGCCCGGGACAGGGGGGAGAAAAACTGTTTTTT. It yields the protein CASSPGQGGEKLFF.

The table lists this clone with a few counts. The V gene is TRBV29-1, the J gene TRBJ2-3; 8 bases agree with TRBD2. With V trimmed by 5 bases and J by 1 base, 5 bases remained unmatched. This CDR3 spans 14 amino acids. Germline CDR1 reads SQVTM; CDR2 reads ANQGSEA. CDR3 DNA sequence: TGCAGCGTTCAAGCGGGGGTAGGCACAGATACGCAGTATTTT. The encoded protein is CSVQAGVGTDTQYF.

The chain has TRBV30 and TRBJ1-1; no definite D call. CDR1 and CDR2 (germline): GTSNPN, SVGIG (reference sequence). V was clipped by 0 bases and J by 0 bases, with 11 bases between them. CDR3 length: 15 amino acids. This CDR3 is CAWSVPGYMNTEAFF. CDR3 nucleotides: TGTGCCTGGAGTGTACCAGGTTACATGAACACTGAAGCTTTCTTT.

This chain joins TRBV18 and TRBJ2-1; possible D gene TRBD1, 6 bases. The CDR3 contains 15 residues. The V and J ends lost 3 bases and 6 bases respectively, with 15 bases between them. Germline V CDR1 and CDR2: KGHSH, LQKENI. CDR3 residues: CASSPLQGISNEQFF. The CDR3 nucleotides are TGTGCCAGCTCACCTCTACAGGGTATATCCAATGAGCAGTTCTTC.

V and J are TRBV5-6 and TRBJ2-7; 10 bases line up with TRBD2. V lost 4 bases and J lost 2; bases outside the gene matches: 15. CDR1 SGHDT and CDR2 YYEEEE come from the germline V gene. The CDR3 runs 18 residues. CDR3 nucleotides: TGTGCCAGCAGCCGCGTACTAGCGGGAACCCACATCCCCTACGAGCAGTACTTC. Translating gives CASSRVLAGTHIPYEQYF.

This clone was detected a few times. This rearrangement joins TRBV6-1 to TRBJ1-6; D perhaps matches TRBD1 (5 bases). CDR1 MNHNS and CDR2 SASEGT come from the germline V gene. CDR3 length equals 15 residues. V was clipped by 3 bases and J by 12 bases, with 18 bases between them. CDR3 amino acids: CASSDLLSGGVPLHF. In DNA, the CDR3 is TGTGCCAGCAGTGATCTCTTGTCGGGGGGTGTACCCCTCCACTTT.

The chain couples TRBV19 to TRBJ2-1, with TRBD2 identical over 11 bases. The V segment lost 6 bases and the J segment 10 bases; nucleotides outside the gene matches: 14. Germline assignment: CDR1 LNHDA and CDR2 SQIVND (reference sequence). This CDR3 has 16 amino acids. Written as DNA, the CDR3 is TGTGCCAGTAGACGACTCTTAGCGGGAGGGCCAGAAGAGCAGTTCTTC. This sequence encodes CASRRLLAGGPEEQFF.